This T cell receptor (beta chain) appears in the sequencing data of a study of lymphopenia after photon versus proton radiotherapy. The data were produced by immunoSEQ multiplex PCR, yet TCRdb's version contains in-frame clones alone and is incomplete. Among 40,000 to 45,000 clones, around 83% were seen once, and the ten largest hold around a quarter. Worth noting for this clone: Its matching antigen is unknown.

This CDR3 contains 15 residues. The V end lost 7 bases, the J end lost 5 bases, and 20 bases lay between the germline ends. Germline loops: CDR1 LNHDA, CDR2 SQIVND (reference sequence). Whole-study findings and limits: Photon-treated patients lost naive T cells and TCR diversity; proton-treated stayed stable. After lymphocyte nadir, photon-treated repertoires showed oligoclonal expansion, especially CD8+ Temra. Only patients who died were analyzed for survival; proton advantage is unproven.

This specimen was peripheral blood, taken from a patient treated with proton-based radiotherapy. The clonotype comes from a woman in her seventies with pancreatic cancer. The V and J genes are TRBV19 and TRBJ2-5; D tentatively fits TRBD1 or TRBD2 (7 bases each). The CDR3 DNA reads as TGTGCCAGTACCTGGGGGAGGGGGCGGACGGAGACCCAGTACTTC. Translation gives CASTWGRGRTETQYF.